The sample holds a few counts of the clone carrying this T cell receptor (beta chain). This record comes from a study of cytomegalovirus exposure and HLA in healthy donors. This CDR3 is built from 14 residues. Germline V gene data show CDR1 as SGHDN and CDR2 as FVKESK. Trimming removed 4 bases at V and 6 bases at J, with 10 bases between. PCR primers comprised 60 Vbeta and 13 Jbeta primers. The repertoire was sequenced with immunoSEQ multiplex PCR; TCRdb's copy has only in-frame clones and lacks some. Altogether under 150,000 clones are present, roughly four fifths being singletons, with the ten largest covering less than 4%.

This chain joins TRBV14 and TRBJ1-6; D remains unclear. This receptor was obtained from a man younger than 45 in good health and CMV-seronegative. The material sequenced was PBMCs. This CDR3 reads CASSPQWVNSPLHF. CDR3 sequence (DNA): TGTGCCAGCAGCCCACAGTGGGTTAATTCACCCCTCCACTTT.